This T cell receptor (beta chain) originates from a study of CD8+ T cells in alopecia areata. The treatment here: oral pan-JAK inhibitor, 5-10 mg twice daily. TCR sequencing used cDNA made by reverse transcription of extracted RNA. The method was immunoSEQ multiplex PCR; TCRdb's version includes in-frame clones alone and lacks a portion of them. Among more than 200,000 clones listed, approximately 72% were seen once. This CDR3 is built from 15 residues. V lost 3 bases, J lost 0 bases, and 5 bases stayed unmatched. In germline, CDR1 is GTSNPN, CDR2 SVGIG (reference sequence). The sequencing here drew on CD4+ T cells sorted from blood, taken around week 44, from a patient treated with tofacitinib. The V gene is TRBV30, the J gene TRBJ2-1; 7 nucleotides align to TRBD2. This TCR was recovered from a human donor with alopecia areata. CDR3 DNA sequence: TGTGCCTGGAGAAGCGGCGGGAGCTCCTACAATGAGCAGTTCTTC. Protein: CAWRSGGSSYNEQFF.